Each of the 10 T cell receptor beta chains below was sequenced from the same sample in a study of technical replicates of blood from several donors. Sequencing was performed with immunoSEQ multiplex PCR; in TCRdb, only in-frame clones are kept and a portion is missing. Among just under 85,000 clones, around nine tenths were seen once, and the ten largest hold around 0.25%. The source material was T cells isolated from PBMCs. The source is a human donor in good health.

The chain has TRBV7-6 and TRBJ2-4, with D possibly matching TRBD2 (7 bases). Between the trimmed V and J ends, which lost 5 bases and 8 bases, there was a span of 16 bases. CDR1 is SGHVS, CDR2 FNYEAQ, per germline. The CDR3 is made up of 14 amino acids. This CDR3 reads CASSETGRGDIQYF. DNA for the CDR3: TGTGCCAGCAGCGAAACAGGGAGGGGAGACATTCAGTACTTC.

V usage is TRBV7-2 and J usage is TRBJ1-5; the D gene is possibly TRBD1 (6 bases). V was cut by 0 bases and J by 3 bases, with 18 bases left in between. The CDR3 covers 18 residues. The germline CDR1 and CDR2 sequences are SGHTA and FQGNSA. In DNA, the CDR3 is TGTGCCAGCAGCTTAGCCCCAGGGACCAACAGGGTCAATCAGCCCCAGCATTTT. It codes for CASSLAPGTNRVNQPQHF.

This chain connects TRBV5-1 to TRBJ1-2; 10 bases agree with TRBD1. With 2 bases clipped from V and 2 bases from J, the junction kept 3 bases outside the gene matches. The V gene's germline CDR1 is SGHRS and CDR2 YFSETQ. The CDR3 is 15 residues long. CDR3 sequence (DNA): TGCGCCAGCAGCTTTGGGGACAGGGGCAACTATGGCTACACCTTC. Amino acid sequence: CASSFGDRGNYGYTF.

This rearrangement joins TRBV27 to TRBJ2-5; possible D gene TRBD1, 5 bases. From germline, CDR1 is MNHEY and CDR2 SMNVEV (reference sequence). The V end was cut by 1 base, the J end by 2 bases, with 8 bases between. The CDR3 has 14 residues. In DNA, the CDR3 is TGTGCCAGCAGTTTATTCCAGGGACAAGAGACCCAGTACTTC. Protein sequence: CASSLFQGQETQYF.

This clone was counted once. V is TRBV11-2 and J is TRBJ2-5; D might be TRBD1 (5 bases). The CDR3 loop spans 13 amino acids. The germline V and J ends were trimmed by 4 bases and 5 bases, with 11 bases remaining between them. The germline V gene encodes CDR1 SGHAT and CDR2 FQNNGV. Here the CDR3 reads CASSSWGRETQYF. CDR3 nucleotide sequence: TGTGCCAGCAGCTCTTGGGGCCGCGAGACCCAGTACTTC. Using reference TRBV11-2 and TRBJ2-5 for the parts outside the CDR3, the full variable domain is EAGVAQSPRYKIIEKRQSVAFWCNPISGHATLYWYQQILGQGPKLLIQFQNNGVVDDSQLPKDRFSAERLKGVDSTLKIQPAKLEDSAVYLCASSSWGRETQYFGPGTRLLVL.

CDR3 protein: CASSAGTPGTYTF. The CDR3 DNA reads TGTGCCAGCAGCGCTGGGACTCCCGGAACCTACACCTTC. V gene TRBV5-6 combines with J gene TRBJ1-2; the D gene is possibly TRBD1 (5 bases). Looked up from germline, CDR1 is SGHDT and CDR2 is YYEEEE. V was cut by 4 bases and J by 10 bases, with 17 bases left in between. CDR3 length: 13 residues.

The chain uses TRBV29-1 and TRBJ2-7; 9 bases map to TRBD1. Germline V gives CDR1 SQVTM, CDR2 ANQGSEA. The ends lost 6 bases at V and 4 bases at J; junction bases unmatched: 4. This CDR3 is 12 amino acids long. In DNA, the CDR3 is TGCAGCGTCGAGGGACAGGGATACGAGCAGTACTTC. Amino acid sequence: CSVEGQGYEQYF.

The rearrangement links TRBV5-4 to TRBJ2-7; TRBD2 matches 8 bases. J gave up 2 bases and V 4 bases, and 8 bases lay outside the gene matches. Germline values: CDR1 SGHNT, CDR2 YYREEE (reference sequence). This CDR3 is 15 amino acids long. The CDR3 DNA is TGTGCCAGCAGCACCGAGCGGGGGCTCCCCTACGAGCAGTACTTC. This gives the protein CASSTERGLPYEQYF.

This clone was recorded once. The chain combines TRBV6-6 with TRBJ2-5, with 12 bases aligning to TRBD2. With V trimmed by 5 bases and J by 9 bases, 7 bases remained unmatched. The CDR3 runs 14 residues. The V gene's germline CDR1 is MNHNY and CDR2 SVGAGI (reference sequence). The CDR3 coding sequence is TGTGCCAGCAGTGGCAGGACTAGCGGGACAGCCCAGTACTTC. It yields the protein CASSGRTSGTAQYF.

The CDR3 sequence is CASSAGVPFRETQYF. CDR3 DNA sequence: TGCGCCAGCAGCGCCGGGGTCCCCTTTAGGGAGACCCAGTACTTC. This chain connects TRBV5-1 to TRBJ2-5; tentative D call: TRBD2 (5 bases). V was pared by 4 bases and J by 5 bases, with 18 bases between. Germline-derived CDR1 and CDR2 are SGHRS and YFSETQ. CDR3 length: 15 amino acids.